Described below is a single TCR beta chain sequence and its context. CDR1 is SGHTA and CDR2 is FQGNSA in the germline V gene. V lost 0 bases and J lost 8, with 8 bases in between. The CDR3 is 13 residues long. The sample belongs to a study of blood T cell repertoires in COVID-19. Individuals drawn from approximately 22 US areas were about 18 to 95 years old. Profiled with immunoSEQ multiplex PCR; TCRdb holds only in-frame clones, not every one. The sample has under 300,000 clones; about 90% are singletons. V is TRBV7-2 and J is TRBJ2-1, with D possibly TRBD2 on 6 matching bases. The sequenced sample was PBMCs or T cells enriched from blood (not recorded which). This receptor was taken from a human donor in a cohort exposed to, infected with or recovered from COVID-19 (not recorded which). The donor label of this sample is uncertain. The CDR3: CASSLARGDEQFF. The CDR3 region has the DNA TGTGCCAGCAGCTTAGCGCGGGGAGATGAGCAGTTCTTC.